This is a list of T cell receptor beta chains from one sample in a study of blood T cell repertoires in COVID-19. The data were produced by immunoSEQ multiplex PCR, yet TCRdb's version contains in-frame clones alone and is incomplete. This sample yields fewer than 250,000 clones, of which about 86% are seen a single time; 3% to 4% belongs to the top ten. Specimen: PBMCs or T cells enriched from blood (not recorded which). The source of these receptors is a woman aged 35 to 49 with acute COVID-19. The CDR3 runs from the conserved cysteine through the conserved F or W. The D gene is left open where the match is weak. Not all rows give a size; the values are once, few, many and, for expanded clones, a class.

TRBD2,TRBV11-2,TRBJ2-3,NA,TGTGCCAGCAGCTTAGGAGCGGGGGGGAGCACAGATACGCAGTATTTT,CASSLGAGGSTDTQYF
TRBD2,TRBV6-5,TRBJ2-7,few,TGTGCCAGCAGGGAGATAGCGGGTCCCTACGAGCAGTACTTC,CASREIAGPYEQYF
NA,TRBV19,TRBJ2-2,NA,TGTGCCAGTAGTTATAGCAGAATGAACACCGGGGAGCTGTTTTTT,CASSYSRMNTGELFF
NA,TRBV30,TRBJ2-7,NA,TGTGCCTGGAACAGGGTCCATGGGGCCTACGAGCAGTACTTC,CAWNRVHGAYEQYF
TRBD2,TRBV7-3,TRBJ2-7,NA,TGTGCCAGCAGCTTAACTGCTAGCGGCTACGAGCAGTACTTC,CASSLTASGYEQYF
TRBD1,TRBV10-3,TRBJ1-2,NA,TGTGCCATCAGTGAAGACAGGGCACAAAACTATGGCTACACCTTC,CAISEDRAQNYGYTF
NA,TRBV9,TRBJ1-2,once,TGTGCCAGCAGCCTAATGTTGGAGGGTTATGGCTACACCTTC,CASSLMLEGYGYTF
TRBD1,TRBV5-6,TRBJ1-6,NA,TGTGCCAGCAGCTTGTTGGGACAGGCCAATTCACCCCTCCACTTT,CASSLLGQANSPLHF
TRBD2,TRBV5-1,TRBJ2-2,once,TGCGCCAGCAGCCTGACTAGCGGGAAGGCCGGGGAGCTGTTTTTT,CASSLTSGKAGELFF
NA,TRBV7-2,TRBJ2-2,NA,TGTGCCAGCAGCCTATCTTCCGGAGGGGCAGCCTACACCGGGGAGCTGTTTTTT,CASSLSSGGAAYTGELFF
NA,TRBV21-1,TRBJ1-2,NA,TGTGCCAGCAGCAAAGCCGGGACAGGGGGCGGGGGCTACACCTTC,CASSKAGTGGGGYTF
TRBD1,TRBV6-8,TRBJ1-5,NA,TGTGCCAGCAGTTACCCAGGTGGGACAGGGGAGGATCAGCCCCAGCATTTT,CASSYPGGTGEDQPQHF
NA,TRBV2,TRBJ1-6,NA,TGTGCCAGCAGTGAAGGACAGATTAATTCACCCCTCCACTTT,CASSEGQINSPLHF
NA,TRBV7-2,TRBJ1-2,NA,TGTGCCAGCAGCCGGGACATGGCGTTTGGCTACACCTTC,CASSRDMAFGYTF
TRBD2,TRBV7-3,TRBJ2-1,few,TGTGCCAGCAGCTTAACTAGCGGGAACGATGAGCAGTTCTTC,CASSLTSGNDEQFF
TRBD2,TRBV5-1,TRBJ2-3,NA,TGCGCCAGCATCAAAAGACCGGGACTAGCGGGAGGGTCTAGCACAGATACGCAGTATTTT,CASIKRPGLAGGSSTDTQYF
NA,TRBV27,TRBJ1-1,NA,TGTGCCAGCAGTCCCCGGACAGTAGCCGGGAACACTGAAGCTTTCTTT,CASSPRTVAGNTEAFF
NA,TRBV5-1,TRBJ1-1,many,TGCGCCAGCAGCTTGGGTCAACTTCTGAACACTGAAGCTTTCTTT,CASSLGQLLNTEAFF
TRBD1,TRBV11-3,TRBJ1-1,once,TGTGCCAGCAGCTTAGCCCCGGGACAGGGGGATGCTTTT,CASSLAPGQGDAF
TRBD2,TRBV28,TRBJ2-4,NA,TGTGCCAGCAGTAGACCGGGACTAGTCCCAACCTTAGCCAAAAACATTCAGTACTTC,CASSRPGLVPTLAKNIQYF
TRBD2,TRBV5-1,TRBJ2-2,NA,TGCGCCAGCAGCCTCCCGGGACTAGCGGGAGGGCCGGGCACCGGGGAGCTGTTTTTT,CASSLPGLAGGPGTGELFF
TRBD2,TRBV6-4,TRBJ2-2,NA,TGTGCCAGCAGTGAATGGGGACTAGAGGGTCAAGAGGCGGCCGGGGAGCTGTTTTTT,CASSEWGLEGQEAAGELFF
TRBD2,TRBV19,TRBJ2-1,NA,TGTGCCAGTAGTATAGATCGGGACTATGGGCGGGTCTTC,CASSIDRDYGRVF
NA,TRBV19,TRBJ2-6,NA,TGTGCCAGTAGTCACAGTAATTCTGGGGCCAACGTCCTGACTTTC,CASSHSNSGANVLTF
NA,TRBV5-6,TRBJ1-2,NA,TGTGCCAGCAGCTGGCGGGGAGATTATGGCTACACCTTC,CASSWRGDYGYTF
TRBD1,TRBV15,TRBJ1-1,NA,TGTGCCACCAGCACCCGACAGGGAAACACTGAAGCTTTCTTT,CATSTRQGNTEAFF
TRBD1,TRBV6-4,TRBJ2-2,NA,TGTGCCAGCAGAGCGACAGGGACCGGGGAGCTGTTTTTT,CASRATGTGELFF
TRBD2,TRBV28,TRBJ2-1,NA,TGTGCCAGCAGCCGAGGGACTAGCGGGAGTCGATCCTACAATGAGCAGTTCTTC,CASSRGTSGSRSYNEQFF
TRBD1,TRBV11-3,TRBJ2-3,NA,TGTGCCAGCAGCCCGACCGGGACAGGGGCCCCAGATACGCAGTATTTT,CASSPTGTGAPDTQYF
NA,TRBV5-1,TRBJ1-2,NA,TGCGCCAGCAGCTTGGAACGGGTGAACTATGGCTACACCTTC,CASSLERVNYGYTF
TRBD1,TRBV18,TRBJ2-7,NA,TGTGCCAGCTCATCAGTACAGGGGGCCAACTACGAGCAGTACTTC,CASSSVQGANYEQYF
NA,TRBV28,TRBJ1-5,few,TGTGCCAGCAGTCAGGGTTCTCAGCCCCAGCATTTT,CASSQGSQPQHF
NA,TRBV27,TRBJ1-1,once,TGTGCCAGCAGACGGTTGACAGAGAACACTGAAGCTTTCTTT,CASRRLTENTEAFF
NA,TRBV7-8,TRBJ1-2,NA,TGTGCCAGCACCGTCAGGGAGGGGGATCGGTATGGCTACACCTTC,CASTVREGDRYGYTF
TRBD2,TRBV7-3,TRBJ2-7,NA,TGTGCCAGCAGCTTGAGGGCGGGAGGGCCTAGTTACGAGCAGTACTTC,CASSLRAGGPSYEQYF
TRBD1,TRBV5-1,TRBJ2-3,NA,TGCGCCAGCAGCTCCACAGGGGTAAGCGCAGATACGCAGTATTTT,CASSSTGVSADTQYF
NA,TRBV18,TRBJ2-2,NA,TGTGCCAGCTCACCCTATCGGGGAAACACCGGGGAGCTGTTTTTT,CASSPYRGNTGELFF
NA,TRBV19,TRBJ1-6,NA,TGTGCCAGTAGTATAAACTCTGCGGGGGCCGGTTCACCCCTCCACTTT,CASSINSAGAGSPLHF
TRBD2,TRBV24-1,TRBJ2-1,NA,TGTGCCACCAGCATCTCCGGAGCGGGAGGGGGAGATGAGCAGTTCTTC,CATSISGAGGGDEQFF
NA,TRBV7-9,TRBJ1-1,few,TGTGCCAGCAGCCCCCGCGAAACCACTGAAGCTTTCTTT,CASSPRETTEAFF
TRBD2,TRBV7-2,TRBJ2-7,NA,TGTGCCAGCAGCTGGGATCGGGCTAGCGGGTCCTACGAGCAGTACTTC,CASSWDRASGSYEQYF
NA,TRBV30,TRBJ1-1,NA,TGTGCCTGGATGCCACCTATGAACACTGAAGCTTTCTTT,CAWMPPMNTEAFF
NA,TRBV5-1,TRBJ2-1,NA,TGCGCCAGCAGCTTGGCCAGGGGCTCCTACAATGAGCAGTTCTTC,CASSLARGSYNEQFF
NA,TRBV11-2,TRBJ1-2,NA,TGTGCCAGCACCATCAGCGGGGGGAGAGGAGGCTACACCTTC,CASTISGGRGGYTF
TRBD2,TRBV27,TRBJ2-1,few,TGTGCCAGCAGTTCTTTAGCGGGAGGGTGGCACAATGAGCAGTTCTTC,CASSSLAGGWHNEQFF
TRBD1,TRBV18,TRBJ1-1,NA,TGTGCCAGCTCACCGAGGACAGGGGCGACGAACACTGAAGCTTTCTTT,CASSPRTGATNTEAFF
NA,TRBV11-3,TRBJ2-2,few,TGTGCCAGCAGCGCCCCGGGGAAGAACACCGGGGAGCTGTTTTTT,CASSAPGKNTGELFF
TRBD1,TRBV11-3,TRBJ2-7,NA,TGTGCCAGCAGCTCGCCAGGGGGCAGGTACGAGCAGTACTTC,CASSSPGGRYEQYF
NA,TRBV20-1,TRBJ1-3,once,TGCAGTGCTAGTCGGCCAGGGCCTGGAAACACCATATATTTT,CSASRPGPGNTIYF
TRBD1,TRBV5-1,TRBJ2-1,NA,TGCGCCAGCAGCTTGTTACCGGGACAGAGCTCCTACAATGAGCAGTTCTTC,CASSLLPGQSSYNEQFF
TRBD1,TRBV11-3,TRBJ2-5,NA,TGTGCCAGCAGCTTAGATGGAAACAGGGGGGAGACCCAGTACTTC,CASSLDGNRGETQYF
NA,TRBV4-2,TRBJ2-5,few,TGTGCCAGCAGCCTAAGAGAGCAGGAAACCGGTCCGGTGCAGACCCAGTACTTC,CASSLREQETGPVQTQYF
TRBD2,TRBV4-2,TRBJ2-7,few,TGTGCCAGCAGCCATATCAAAACCGGGACTAGCGCCTACGAGCAGTACTTC,CASSHIKTGTSAYEQYF
TRBD1,TRBV24-1,TRBJ1-5,NA,TGTGCCACCAGTGATTCCCGGGACAGATATAGCAATCAGCCCCAGCATTTT,CATSDSRDRYSNQPQHF
TRBD1,TRBV28,TRBJ2-6,NA,TGTGCCAGCAGTTCGACAGGGGCGGATGGGGCCAACGTCCTGACTTTC,CASSSTGADGANVLTF
NA,TRBV5-1,TRBJ2-2,once,TGCGCCAGCAGCTCCCTCGGCAGGGGGAACACCGGGGAGCTGTTTTTT,CASSSLGRGNTGELFF
NA,TRBV7-8,TRBJ1-4,NA,TGTGCCAGCAGCTTAGGGGGCGGGGCTAATGAAAAACTGTTTTTT,CASSLGGGANEKLFF
NA,TRBV10-1,TRBJ2-7,NA,TGCGCCAGCAGTGTGTTTCGAGGGAACGAGCAGTACTTC,CASSVFRGNEQYF
NA,TRBV5-1,TRBJ1-3,NA,TGCGCCAGCAGCTTATATCCGGGGACACAACAAAACCCCATATATTTT,CASSLYPGTQQNPIYF
NA,TRBV4-2,TRBJ2-1,NA,TGTGCCAGCAGCCAGGGAGAGGGGGTGCTCGATGAGCAGTTCTTC,CASSQGEGVLDEQFF